The rows below give T cell receptor beta chains drawn from one sample of a study of blood T cells in healthy people across ages. TCRdb reanalysed the 5' RACE reads using MiXCR and keeps one entry per CDR3 protein. The sample carries 800,000 to 950,000 distinct CDR3 sequences, about 37% recorded once. The sample taken for sequencing was blood. The source is a man between 18 and 35 years old in good health. Each CDR3 is given with its conserved first and last residue. D genes are given only for firm matches. Clone size is not always given. Where it is, it says once, few, many or a class for expanded clones.

J: TRBJ2-7; D: -; V: TRBV12-3/TRBV12-4; size: -; CDR3: CASRLGGSYEQYF; DNA: TGTGCCAGCAGGCTGGGGGGCTCTTACGAGCAGTACTTC
J: TRBJ2-5; D: TRBD2; V: TRBV12-3/TRBV12-4; size: few; CDR3: CASSLLTSGGADNEQYF; DNA: TGTGCCAGCAGTTTGTTAACTAGCGGGGGGGCGGACAATGAGCAGTACTTC
J: TRBJ2-1; D: -; V: TRBV4-3; size: -; CDR3: CASSQHFGRYNEQFF; DNA: TGCGCCAGCAGCCAACATTTCGGCAGATACAATGAGCAGTTCTTC
J: TRBJ1-2; D: -; V: TRBV20-1; size: many; CDR3: CSASTGYGYTF; DNA: TGCAGTGCCTCGACAGGCTACGGCTACACCTTC
J: TRBJ2-3; D: -; V: TRBV5-5; size: -; CDR3: CASSLPSTTDTQYF; DNA: TGTGCCAGCAGCTTGCCCTCTACCACAGATACGCAGTATTTT
J: TRBJ2-3; D: TRBD2; V: TRBV7-2; size: few; CDR3: CASSLVFPGRGVDTQYF; DNA: TGTGCCAGCAGCTTAGTCTTTCCGGGACGGGGGGTAGATACGCAGTATTTT
J: TRBJ2-5; D: -; V: TRBV27; size: many; CDR3: CASRPYPREETQYF; DNA: TGTGCCAGTCGACCATACCCTCGGGAAGAGACCCAGTACTTC
J: TRBJ2-2; D: TRBD2; V: TRBV12-3/TRBV12-4; size: few; CDR3: CASRGLAGTPGELFF; DNA: TGTGCCAGCAGGGGACTAGCGGGGACCCCCGGGGAGCTGTTTTTT
J: TRBJ1-4; D: -; V: TRBV14; size: -; CDR3: CASSQESPGTATNEKLFF; DNA: TGTGCCAGCAGCCAAGAGAGTCCAGGGACTGCAACTAATGAAAAACTGTTTTTT
J: TRBJ2-4; D: -; V: TRBV21-1; size: -; CDR3: CASSALQGEGAKNIQYF; DNA: TGTGCCAGCAGCGCACTACAGGGGGAGGGAGCCAAAAACATTCAGTACTTC
J: TRBJ1-2; D: -; V: TRBV19; size: -; CDR3: CASSINRDGDGYTF; DNA: TGTGCCAGTAGTATCAACAGGGACGGGGATGGCTACACCTTC
J: TRBJ1-1; D: -; V: TRBV4-3; size: -; CDR3: CASSQVGVGWTEAFF; DNA: TGCGCCAGCAGCCAAGTGGGTGTTGGATGGACTGAAGCTTTCTTT
J: TRBJ2-1; D: -; V: TRBV7-9; size: -; CDR3: CASSLVPGNEQFF; DNA: TGTGCCAGCAGCTTAGTACCGGGTAATGAGCAGTTCTTC
J: TRBJ1-1; D: -; V: TRBV13; size: -; CDR3: CASSSEGDPNTEAFF; DNA: TGTGCCAGCAGTTCAGAGGGGGACCCGAACACTGAAGCTTTCTTT
J: TRBJ2-5; D: -; V: TRBV5-1; size: -; CDR3: CASSLDQGRRETQYF; DNA: TGCGCCAGCAGCTTGGATCAGGGGAGAAGGGAGACCCAGTACTTC
J: TRBJ2-1; D: TRBD2; V: TRBV12-3/TRBV12-4; size: few; CDR3: CASSLFGGGDDNEQFF; DNA: TGTGCCAGCAGTTTATTCGGCGGGGGGGATGACAATGAGCAGTTCTTC
J: TRBJ1-2; D: TRBD1; V: TRBV7-8; size: many; CDR3: CATEPQKKTGLGGYTF; DNA: TGTGCCACCGAGCCCCAAAAGAAGACAGGGCTGGGTGGCTACACCTTC
J: TRBJ2-5; D: -; V: TRBV14; size: many; CDR3: CASSQRGYQETQYF; DNA: TGTGCCAGCAGCCAAAGAGGGTACCAAGAGACCCAGTACTTC
J: TRBJ1-1; D: -; V: TRBV5-1; size: many; CDR3: CASSLAPGRNTEAFF; DNA: TGCGCCAGCAGCTTGGCCCCAGGGAGGAACACTGAAGCTTTCTTT
J: TRBJ2-5; D: TRBD1; V: TRBV16; size: -; CDR3: CASSHKTGRQETQYF; DNA: TGTGCCAGCAGCCATAAGACAGGGCGCCAAGAGACCCAGTACTTC
J: TRBJ2-1; D: TRBD2; V: TRBV20-1; size: few; CDR3: CSAGGLAGYNEQFF; DNA: TGCAGTGCTGGGGGACTAGCGGGCTACAATGAGCAGTTCTTC
J: TRBJ2-1; D: TRBD2; V: TRBV20-1; size: -; CDR3: CSARHSSGGRNEQFF; DNA: TGCAGTGCTAGACACTCTAGCGGGGGCCGCAATGAGCAGTTCTTC
J: TRBJ2-3; D: -; V: TRBV7-9; size: -; CDR3: CASSSQGPRADTQYF; DNA: TGTGCCAGCAGCTCACAGGGCCCTAGGGCAGATACGCAGTATTTT
J: TRBJ2-4; D: -; V: TRBV7-8; size: -; CDR3: CASSLVRWGQAKNIQYF; DNA: TGTGCCAGCAGCTTAGTTAGGTGGGGACAAGCCAAAAACATTCAGTACTTC
J: TRBJ1-2; D: -; V: TRBV6-5; size: few; CDR3: CASSYDGHYGYTF; DNA: TGTGCCAGCAGTTACGACGGGCACTATGGCTACACCTTC
J: TRBJ1-5; D: -; V: TRBV7-9; size: -; CDR3: CASSPAGQGYQPQHF; DNA: TGTGCCAGCAGCCCAGCGGGCCAGGGGTATCAGCCCCAGCATTTT
J: TRBJ2-5; D: -; V: TRBV6-2/TRBV6-3; size: few; CDR3: CASSPSMGGLETQYF; DNA: TGTGCCAGCAGTCCGTCGATGGGGGGCTTAGAGACCCAGTACTTC
J: TRBJ1-1; D: -; V: TRBV6-2/TRBV6-3; size: -; CDR3: CASSSRGGEMNTEAFF; DNA: TGTGCCAGCAGTTCCCGAGGAGGGGAGATGAACACTGAAGCTTTCTTT
J: TRBJ2-5; D: -; V: TRBV6-5; size: -; CDR3: CASSRLGLFKETQYF; DNA: TGTGCCAGCAGCCGCTTGGGACTCTTCAAAGAGACCCAGTACTTC
J: TRBJ2-7; D: TRBD2; V: TRBV4-3; size: many; CDR3: CASSLTLAGNEQYF; DNA: TGCGCCAGCAGCCTTACCCTAGCGGGTAACGAGCAGTACTTC
J: TRBJ2-5; D: -; V: TRBV11-2; size: few; CDR3: CASSSGRLETQYF; DNA: TGTGCCAGCAGCTCCGGGAGACTGGAGACCCAGTACTTC
J: TRBJ1-3; D: -; V: TRBV7-6; size: -; CDR3: CASSSTGGSTGNTIYF; DNA: TGTGCCAGCAGCTCAACCGGGGGTTCAACTGGAAACACCATATATTTT
J: TRBJ1-6; D: TRBD1; V: TRBV7-9; size: -; CDR3: CASSSTTGVSSPLHF; DNA: TGTGCCAGCAGCAGCACGACAGGGGTCAGTTCACCCCTCCACTTT
J: TRBJ1-1; D: -; V: TRBV29-1; size: -; CDR3: CSAGASTWTENTEAFF; DNA: TGCAGCGCCGGAGCCTCCACTTGGACAGAGAACACTGAAGCTTTCTTT
J: TRBJ2-2; D: -; V: TRBV24-1; size: -; CDR3: CATSDLEELFF; DNA: TGTGCCACCAGTGATTTGGAGGAGCTGTTTTTT
J: TRBJ2-7; D: -; V: TRBV28; size: -; CDR3: CASRNQVNYEQYF; DNA: TGTGCCAGCCGAAACCAAGTGAACTACGAGCAGTACTTC
J: TRBJ1-4; D: TRBD1; V: TRBV25-1; size: -; CDR3: CVSSLGQGLGEKLFF; DNA: TGTGTCAGCAGTCTAGGACAGGGTCTCGGTGAAAAACTGTTTTTT
J: TRBJ1-2; D: -; V: TRBV5-1; size: few; CDR3: CASSSYPSGEWNYGYTF; DNA: TGCGCCAGCAGCTCATACCCGTCAGGGGAATGGAACTATGGCTACACCTTC
J: TRBJ2-3; D: TRBD1; V: TRBV5-4; size: once; CDR3: CASSSTYRGDTQYF; DNA: TGTGCCAGCAGCTCGACCTACAGGGGAGATACGCAGTATTTT
J: TRBJ2-5; D: -; V: TRBV5-1; size: -; CDR3: CASSLAGGGRETQYF; DNA: TGCGCCAGCAGCTTGGCTGGTGGGGGACGCGAGACCCAGTACTTC
J: TRBJ2-5; D: TRBD2; V: TRBV15; size: once; CDR3: CVTSRVTSGGGTQYF; DNA: TGTGTCACCAGCAGGGTGACTAGCGGCGGTGGGACCCAGTACTTC
J: TRBJ2-5; D: -; V: TRBV28; size: few; CDR3: CASTIGRSKWETQYF; DNA: TGTGCCAGCACCATCGGACGGAGTAAATGGGAGACCCAGTACTTC
J: TRBJ1-1; D: TRBD1; V: TRBV5-1; size: -; CDR3: CASSARQGTEAFF; DNA: TGCGCCAGCAGCGCCAGACAGGGTACTGAAGCTTTCTTT
J: TRBJ1-2; D: -; V: TRBV20-1; size: few; CDR3: CSARDNYGYTF; DNA: TGCAGTGCTAGAGATAACTATGGCTACACCTTC
J: TRBJ2-3; D: -; V: TRBV5-1; size: many; CDR3: CASSFGAGVSTDTQYF; DNA: TGCGCCAGCAGCTTCGGGGCGGGCGTAAGCACAGATACGCAGTATTTT
J: TRBJ1-1; D: -; V: TRBV4-1; size: -; CDR3: CASSQVGGWDTEAFF; DNA: TGCGCCAGCAGCCAAGTAGGGGGATGGGACACTGAAGCTTTCTTT
J: TRBJ2-3; D: TRBD1; V: TRBV20-1; size: many; CDR3: CSASAGGGTDTQYF; DNA: TGCAGTGCTAGTGCAGGGGGCGGCACAGATACGCAGTATTTT
J: TRBJ1-2; D: TRBD1; V: TRBV20-1; size: few; CDR3: CSARDLTGGSNYGYTF; DNA: TGCAGTGCTAGAGATCTAACAGGGGGCTCTAACTATGGCTACACCTTC
J: TRBJ2-1; D: TRBD1; V: TRBV20-1; size: -; CDR3: CSARDLAGGEDEQFF; DNA: TGCAGTGCTAGAGATTTGGCAGGGGGCGAGGATGAGCAGTTCTTC
J: TRBJ2-3; D: -; V: TRBV5-1; size: few; CDR3: CASHDTDTQYF; DNA: TGCGCCAGCCATGACACAGATACGCAGTATTTT
J: TRBJ1-1; D: -; V: TRBV20-1; size: few; CDR3: CSAIQPNTEAFF; DNA: TGCAGTGCTATCCAGCCTAACACTGAAGCTTTCTTT
J: TRBJ1-2; D: -; V: TRBV19; size: -; CDR3: CASIPTTGNYGYTF; DNA: TGTGCCAGTATTCCGACGACGGGTAACTATGGCTACACCTTC
J: TRBJ2-1; D: -; V: TRBV6-6; size: -; CDR3: CASARDNEQFF; DNA: TGTGCCAGCGCGAGAGACAATGAGCAGTTCTTC
J: TRBJ2-5; D: TRBD1; V: TRBV19; size: -; CDR3: CASRRTGSLQETQYF; DNA: TGTGCCAGTAGGAGGACAGGTAGCCTACAAGAGACCCAGTACTTC
J: TRBJ2-3; D: TRBD2; V: TRBV12-3/TRBV12-4; size: -; CDR3: CASILAGPLADTQYF; DNA: TGTGCCAGCATTTTAGCGGGGCCTTTAGCAGATACGCAGTATTTT
J: TRBJ2-7; D: TRBD2; V: TRBV4-3; size: -; CDR3: CASSQELGLDYEQYF; DNA: TGCGCCAGCAGCCAAGAGTTGGGACTAGACTACGAGCAGTACTTC
J: TRBJ2-5; D: -; V: TRBV5-4; size: few; CDR3: CASSLETTEETQYF; DNA: TGTGCCAGCAGCTTGGAGACTACTGAAGAGACCCAGTACTTC
J: TRBJ1-2; D: -; V: TRBV7-9; size: -; CDR3: CASSFGQAPNGYTF; DNA: TGTGCCAGCAGCTTTGGTCAGGCCCCTAATGGCTACACCTTC
J: TRBJ2-7; D: -; V: TRBV6-6; size: -; CDR3: CASRTGGDSSSYEQYF; DNA: TGTGCCAGCAGGACCGGGGGGGACAGTAGCTCCTACGAGCAGTACTTC
J: TRBJ2-1; D: TRBD1; V: TRBV20-1; size: few; CDR3: CSATGQDYNEQFF; DNA: TGCAGTGCTACTGGACAGGACTACAATGAGCAGTTCTTC